The clone carrying this TCR beta chain was recorded only once. This record comes from a study of blood T cell repertoires in COVID-19. Background on the study: There were acute and convalescent COVID-19 samples, and they came from the United States, Italy and Spain.

Original processing notes: From reference gene primer amplification, estimates of nucleated cell counts were derived. Produced via immunoSEQ multiplex PCR; TCRdb's table is partial and in-frame only. Clone size and V and J calls were adopted from that table, with D and trimming inferred from the DNA. The sample has some 150,000 clones, more than 70% seen once. Sequences were obtained from peripheral blood. The TCR comes from a man in his sixties with active or convalescent COVID-19.

CDR3 sequence: CATSDQTSGSLGQFF. The DNA of the CDR3 is TGTGCCACCAGTGATCAGACTAGCGGGAGTCTCGGGCAGTTCTTC. The V and J genes are TRBV24-1 and TRBJ2-1, with 12 bases that match TRBD2. J lost 12 bases, V lost 3 bases, and 8 bases had no gene match. CDR1 and CDR2 (germline): KGHDR, SFDVKD. There are 15 residues in the CDR3.